The entry that follows covers one T cell receptor beta chain sequence. What it binds is unknown. PCR was performed a second time for about 7 to 12 cycles using a sample-barcoded 5' primer and a J-beta primer mix. Each cDNA molecule was tagged by a template-switch adaptor that had 12 random nucleotides. TCRdb fed the 5' RACE reads into MiXCR, producing one record per CDR3 protein. The data show around 670,000 distinct CDR3 sequences, roughly 31% seen once. This sample was taken from a study of blood T cells in healthy people across ages. On the study more broadly: Roughly one uniquely barcoded beta molecule per two T cells was captured. Findings of the study overall: Age brought a roughly linear fall in TCR beta diversity measured per million T cells. Unknown donor CMV status possibly confounded expanded clonotype changes.

V gave up 5 bases and J gave up 2 bases; unmatched junction bases: 7. Germline V lookup: CDR1 DFQATT, CDR2 SNEGSKA (reference sequence). The CDR3 is made up of 15 amino acids. This receptor was identified in a woman aged 80 or over in good health. Specimen: blood. The J gene is TRBJ2-3, the V gene TRBV20-1; 10 nucleotides match TRBD2. For the CDR3, the DNA is TGCAGTGCTCACCTAGGACTAGCGGCCACAGATACGCAGTATTTT. This sequence encodes CSAHLGLAATDTQYF.